This T cell receptor beta chain was profiled in a study of early T cells in non-severe SARS-CoV-2 infection. About the study: Chains were not paired, and sequencing was done on bulk RNA from unsorted whole blood.

The germline gives CDR1 LGHDT, CDR2 YNNKEL (reference sequence). This CDR3 is 13 amino acids long. Deletions cut 3 bases from V and 6 bases from J, with 11 bases between. This clonotype came up many times. Unique molecular identifiers were attached to individual cDNA molecules. In TCRdb, the 5' RACE reads were re-called with MiXCR into one record per CDR3 protein. This sample has over 55,000 distinct CDR3 sequences, with roughly 12% found just once. This sequence was found in an adult who was a healthcare worker with PCR-confirmed SARS-CoV-2 infection or an uninfected control (not recorded which). Input material: whole blood. This chain connects TRBV3-1 to TRBJ1-2, with D unresolved. The CDR3 here is CASSQTTGNGYTF. CDR3 bases: TGTGCCAGCAGCCAGACGACTGGGAATGGCTACACCTTC.